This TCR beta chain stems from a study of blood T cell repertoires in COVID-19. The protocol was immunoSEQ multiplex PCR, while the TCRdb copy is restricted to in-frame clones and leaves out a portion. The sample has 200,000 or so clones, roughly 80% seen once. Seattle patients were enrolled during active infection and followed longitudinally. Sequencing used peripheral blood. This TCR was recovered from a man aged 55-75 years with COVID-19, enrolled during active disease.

This CDR3 is CATSGFRTSGMGTGELFF. For the CDR3, the DNA is TGTGCCACCAGTGGATTCAGGACTAGCGGGATGGGTACCGGGGAGCTGTTTTTT. This rearrangement joins TRBV24-1 to TRBJ2-2; TRBD2 aligns across 12 bases. The CDR3 spans 18 residues. In germline, CDR1 is KGHDR, CDR2 SFDVKD. V shed 5 bases and J 5 bases; nucleotides not matched to a gene: 11.